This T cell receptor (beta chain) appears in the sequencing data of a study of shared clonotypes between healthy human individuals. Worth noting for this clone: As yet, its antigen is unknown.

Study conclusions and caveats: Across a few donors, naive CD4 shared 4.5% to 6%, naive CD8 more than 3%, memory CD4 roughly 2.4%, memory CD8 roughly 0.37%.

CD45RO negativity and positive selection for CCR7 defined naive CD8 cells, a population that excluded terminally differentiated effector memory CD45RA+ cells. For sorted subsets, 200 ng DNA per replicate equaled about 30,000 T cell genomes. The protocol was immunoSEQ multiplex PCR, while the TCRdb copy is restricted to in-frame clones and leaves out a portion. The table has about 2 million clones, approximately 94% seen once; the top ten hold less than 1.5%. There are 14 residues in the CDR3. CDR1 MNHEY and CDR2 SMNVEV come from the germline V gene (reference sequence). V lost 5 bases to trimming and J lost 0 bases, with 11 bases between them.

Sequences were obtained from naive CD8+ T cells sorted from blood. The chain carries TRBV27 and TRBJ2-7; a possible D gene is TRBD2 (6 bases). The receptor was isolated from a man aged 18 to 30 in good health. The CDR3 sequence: CASSAGGGSYEQYF. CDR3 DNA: TGTGCCAGCAGTGCCGGGGGAGGCTCCTACGAGCAGTACTTC.